The entry below describes one T cell receptor beta chain. There is no known antigen for this receptor. No base-level quality is on record; no much larger clone is a single base apart. Trimming removed 5 bases from V and 7 bases from J; the gene matches leave 10 bases unexplained. Via the germline V gene, CDR1 is KGHSH and CDR2 LQKENI. The CDR3 runs 15 amino acids, cysteine and phenylalanine included. Only CDR3 DNA is held: 45 bases, read in frame from base 1. The sample comes from a study of blood T cell repertoires in COVID-19 (TCRdb year 2020). Notes on the research overall: Samples from collaborators originated in the United States, Italy and Spain and spanned both the acute and convalescent phases of COVID-19. The material from the prospective study consisted of cDNA or gDNA derived from T cells, B-cell-depleted T cells, or PBMCs. Subjects who had been exposed to COVID-19, were actively infected with it, or had recovered from it provided the deeply sampled blood TCRbeta repertoires that made up the dataset. The repertoires were released in a freely available public database intended as a resource for research on the immune response to SARS-CoV-2. Samples were obtained from the ongoing ImmuneRACE study (first 160 participants) and from some 1,300 subjects provided by 6 global collaborators. Nearly every sample came with metadata listing a de-identified subject ID, COVID-19 status, age in years and sex. Where available, HLA class I and class II types were obtained from metadata supplied by the sample provider rather than from assay-based typing. Beyond this particular receptor, the publication reports: The amount of clinical and demographic metadata varied by source and participant and was provided uncurated.

The collaborating institutions used their own protocols to collect whole blood in K2EDTA tubes. For TCRbeta analysis, collaborators shipped samples as frozen whole blood, isolated PBMCs, or DNA extracted from either of those sample types. TCRbeta CDR3 regions were amplified from genomic DNA by means of the immunoSEQ Assay, a bias-controlled multiplex PCR. On the study's bioinformatics: The number of nucleated cells in each sample was estimated from the amplification of reference gene primers within the assay. To quantify the absolute abundance of each unique TCRbeta CDR3 rearrangement, sequence reads were collapsed and filtered. For each sample, productive Simpson clonality was calculated by taking the square root of Simpson's diversity index across productive rearrangements. The clones in this table, taken by TCRdb from immuneACCESS, are in-frame only. Not every clone is retained; where verified, under half of the shortfall comes from an unresolved V gene, and the cause of the rest is unknown. D and trimming come from the DNA, and the V and J calls and clone size come from that table. The sample table contains about 130,000 clones; only one count was recorded for approximately 83% of them. Together, the top ten hold approximately 6.6% of the sample.

The sequencing input was peripheral blood. This TCR derives from a man older than 75 with active or convalescent COVID-19. The chain is made from TRBV18 and TRBJ1-1, with 10 middle bases fitting TRBD1. The DNA reads as follows: TGTGCCAGCTCAGCGAATCCTGACAGGGGGCTTGAAGCTTTCTTT. Its translation reads: CASSANPDRGLEAFF. The full variable domain, with segments outside the CDR3 supplied by the reference TRBV18 and TRBJ1-1 proteins, appears as NAGVMQNPRHLVRRRGQEARLRCSPMKGHSHVYWYRQLPEEGLKFMVYLQKENIIDESGMPKERFSAEFPKEGPSILRIQQVVRGDSAAYFCASSANPDRGLEAFFGQGTRLTVV.